This TCR beta chain appears in the sequencing data of a study of T cells in women clearing cervical HPV infection. About the study: Case blood was drawn when the lesion was first found; control blood after infection became undetectable.

Assay used: immunoSEQ multiplex PCR; TCRdb lists only in-frame clones, some missing. In all, the sample yields 40,000 to 45,000 clones. The sequence came from a woman aged 18-70 years with a cervical HPV16 infection that either progressed to CIN3+ or cleared (not recorded which). The sequencing sample was made of blood buffy coat.

CDR3 sequence: CSVAGLAGVKAFTDTQYF. CDR3 DNA (partial): TGCAGCGTGGCGGGACTAGCGGGAGTAAAAGCTTTTACAGATACG. The chain has TRBV29-1 and TRBJ2-3, with TRBD2 matching 14 bases. Read data end 3 residues before the CDR3 end; the end is taken from the germline J gene. V trimming: 6 bases; J trimming: 3 bases; junction bases outside the gene matches: 14. This CDR3 has 18 amino acids. CDR1 and CDR2 (germline): SQVTM, ANQGSEA.